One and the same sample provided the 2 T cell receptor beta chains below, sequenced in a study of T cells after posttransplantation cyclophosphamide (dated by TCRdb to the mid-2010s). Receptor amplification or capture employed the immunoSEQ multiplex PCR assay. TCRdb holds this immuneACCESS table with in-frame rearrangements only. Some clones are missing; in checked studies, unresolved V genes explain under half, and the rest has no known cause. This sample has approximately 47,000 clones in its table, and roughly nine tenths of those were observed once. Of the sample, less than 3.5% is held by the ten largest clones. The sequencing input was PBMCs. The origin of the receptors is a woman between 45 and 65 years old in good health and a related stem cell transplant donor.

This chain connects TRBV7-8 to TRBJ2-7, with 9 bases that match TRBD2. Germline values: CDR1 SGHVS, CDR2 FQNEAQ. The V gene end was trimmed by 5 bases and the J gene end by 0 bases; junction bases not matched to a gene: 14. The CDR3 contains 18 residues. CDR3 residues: CASSPVWLAGRGSYEQYF. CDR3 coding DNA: TGTGCCAGCAGCCCCGTGTGGCTAGCGGGAAGAGGCTCCTACGAGCAGTACTTC.

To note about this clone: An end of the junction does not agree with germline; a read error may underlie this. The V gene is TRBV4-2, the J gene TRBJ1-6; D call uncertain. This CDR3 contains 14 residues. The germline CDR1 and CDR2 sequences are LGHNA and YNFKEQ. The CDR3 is CVSSQDEAVGPLHF. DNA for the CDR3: TGTGTCAGCAGCCAAGATGAAGCGGTAGGACCCCTCCACTTT.